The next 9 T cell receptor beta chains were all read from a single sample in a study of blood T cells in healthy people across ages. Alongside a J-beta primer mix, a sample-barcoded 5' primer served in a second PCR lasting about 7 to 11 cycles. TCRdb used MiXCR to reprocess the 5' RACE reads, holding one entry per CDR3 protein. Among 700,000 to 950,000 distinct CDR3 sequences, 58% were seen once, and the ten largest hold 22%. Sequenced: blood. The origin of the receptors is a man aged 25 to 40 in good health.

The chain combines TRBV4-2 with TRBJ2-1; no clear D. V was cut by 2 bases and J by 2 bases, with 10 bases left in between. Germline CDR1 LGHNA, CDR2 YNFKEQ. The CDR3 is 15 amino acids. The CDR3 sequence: CASSQTGLTYNEQFF. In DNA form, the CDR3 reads TGTGCCAGCAGCCAAACGGGCTTAACCTACAATGAGCAGTTCTTC.

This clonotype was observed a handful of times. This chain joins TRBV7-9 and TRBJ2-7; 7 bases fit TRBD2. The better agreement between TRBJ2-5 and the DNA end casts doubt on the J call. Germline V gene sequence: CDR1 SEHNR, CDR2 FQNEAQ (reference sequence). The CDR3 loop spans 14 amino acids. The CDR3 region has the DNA TGTGCCAGCAGCCAGACTAGCTCAACAGAGACCCAGTACTTC. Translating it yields CASSQTSSTETQYF.

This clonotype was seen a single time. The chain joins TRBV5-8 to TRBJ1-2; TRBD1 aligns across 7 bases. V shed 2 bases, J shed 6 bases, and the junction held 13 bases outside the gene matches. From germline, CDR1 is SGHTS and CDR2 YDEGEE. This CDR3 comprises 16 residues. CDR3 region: CASSLQGRPGIDGYTF. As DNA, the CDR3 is TGTGCCAGCAGCTTACAGGGGCGTCCAGGGATTGATGGCTACACCTTC.

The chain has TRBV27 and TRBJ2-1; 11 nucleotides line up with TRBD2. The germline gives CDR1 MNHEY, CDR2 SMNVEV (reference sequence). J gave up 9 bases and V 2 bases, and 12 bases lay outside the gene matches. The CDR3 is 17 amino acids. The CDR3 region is CASSLGSLAGGPGEQFF. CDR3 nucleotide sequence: TGTGCCAGCAGTTTAGGATCGTTAGCGGGGGGGCCTGGTGAGCAGTTCTTC.

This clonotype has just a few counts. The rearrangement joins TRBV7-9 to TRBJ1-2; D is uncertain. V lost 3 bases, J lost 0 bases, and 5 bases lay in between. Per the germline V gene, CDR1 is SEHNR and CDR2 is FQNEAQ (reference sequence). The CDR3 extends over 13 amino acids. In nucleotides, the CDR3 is TGTGCCAGCAGCTTGAATACTAACTATGGCTACACCTTC. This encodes CASSLNTNYGYTF.

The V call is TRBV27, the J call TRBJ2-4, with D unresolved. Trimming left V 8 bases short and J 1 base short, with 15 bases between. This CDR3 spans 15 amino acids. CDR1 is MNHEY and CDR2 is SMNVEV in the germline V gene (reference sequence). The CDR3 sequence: CASGQVVGAKNIQYF. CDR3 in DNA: TGTGCCAGCGGGCAAGTTGTGGGGGCCAAAAACATTCAGTACTTC.

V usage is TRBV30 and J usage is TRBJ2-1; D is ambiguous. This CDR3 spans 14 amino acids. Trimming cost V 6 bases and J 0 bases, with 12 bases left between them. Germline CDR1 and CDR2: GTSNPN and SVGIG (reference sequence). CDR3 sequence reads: CACSDWSSYNEQFF. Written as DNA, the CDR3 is TGTGCCTGCTCCGATTGGAGCTCCTACAATGAGCAGTTCTTC. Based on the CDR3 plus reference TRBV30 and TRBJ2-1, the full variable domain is SQTIHQWPATLVQPVGSPLSLECTVEGTSNPNLYWYRQAAGRGLQLLFYSVGIGQISSEVPQNLSASRPQDRQFILSSKKLLLSDSGFYLCACSDWSSYNEQFFGPGTRLTVL.

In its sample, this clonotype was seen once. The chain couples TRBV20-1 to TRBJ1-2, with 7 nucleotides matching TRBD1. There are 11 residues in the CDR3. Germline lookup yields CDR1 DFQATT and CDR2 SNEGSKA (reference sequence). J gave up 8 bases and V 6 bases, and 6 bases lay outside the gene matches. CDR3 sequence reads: CSANQGGGYTF. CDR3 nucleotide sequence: TGCAGTGCCAACCAGGGGGGGGGCTACACCTTC.

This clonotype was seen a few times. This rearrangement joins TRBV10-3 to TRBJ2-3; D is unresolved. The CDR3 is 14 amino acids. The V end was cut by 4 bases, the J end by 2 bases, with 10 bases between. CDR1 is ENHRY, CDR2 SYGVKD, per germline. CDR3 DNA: TGTGCCATCAGTGTCGGCCAGGACACAGATACGCAGTATTTT. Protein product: CAISVGQDTDTQYF.